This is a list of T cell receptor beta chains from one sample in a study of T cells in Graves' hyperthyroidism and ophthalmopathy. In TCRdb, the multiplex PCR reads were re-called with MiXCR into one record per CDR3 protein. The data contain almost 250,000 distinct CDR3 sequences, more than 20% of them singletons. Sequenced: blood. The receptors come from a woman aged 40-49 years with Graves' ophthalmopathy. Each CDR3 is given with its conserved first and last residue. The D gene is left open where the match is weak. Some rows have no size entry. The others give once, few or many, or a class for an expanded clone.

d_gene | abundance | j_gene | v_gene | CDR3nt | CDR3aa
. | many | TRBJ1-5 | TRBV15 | TGTGCCACCAGCAGACCCCGGGGGCCCCAGCATTTT | CATSRPRGPQHF
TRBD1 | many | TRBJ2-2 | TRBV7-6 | TGTGCCAGCAGATCAACTCCGGGACAGGGCACCGGGGAGCTGTTTTTT | CASRSTPGQGTGELFF
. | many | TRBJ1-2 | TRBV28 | TGTGCCAGCAGTTCCCTATTGGGGACGGCGCTCTATGGCTACACCTTC | CASSSLLGTALYGYTF
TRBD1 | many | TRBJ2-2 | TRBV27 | TGTGCCAGCAGACCCTGGACAGGGCAGGTTGGCGGGGAGCTGTTTTTT | CASRPWTGQVGGELFF
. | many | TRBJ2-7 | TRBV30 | TGTGCCTGGAGAAAACCGAACAGGGACTACGAGCAGTACTTC | CAWRKPNRDYEQYF
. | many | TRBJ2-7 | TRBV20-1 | TGCAGTGCTAGCCCCGGTATGAGCTCTCAAAAGGAGGGCTTC | CSASPGMSSQKEGF
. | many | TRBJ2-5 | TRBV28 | TGTGCCAGCAGTTTAAGAGTTGGTGGAGGGGAGACCCAGTACTTC | CASSLRVGGGETQYF
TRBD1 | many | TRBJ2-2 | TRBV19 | TGTGCCAGTAGTAAGGGGACAGGGGGCCCGAACACCGGGGAGCTGTTTTTT | CASSKGTGGPNTGELFF
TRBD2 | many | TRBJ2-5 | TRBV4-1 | TGCGCCAGCAGCCAGGGTCTAGCGGGACAAGAGACCCAGTACTTC | CASSQGLAGQETQYF
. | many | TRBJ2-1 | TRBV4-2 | TGTGCCAGCAGCAGGGTAGGGACCCTGAATTACAATGAGCAGTTCTTC | CASSRVGTLNYNEQFF
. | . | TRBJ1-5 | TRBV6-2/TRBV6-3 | TGTGCCAGCAGTACCCAGGGGTATAGCAATCAGCCCCAGCATTTT | CASSTQGYSNQPQHF